One TCR beta chain is described in this entry. Its antigen specificity is not known. Nothing much larger sits one base from this clone, and base qualities are not available. This entry is derived from a study of PD-L1 blockade in urothelial cancer (dated by TCRdb to 2016 to 2017). A note on the overall study: All patients started therapy in about 2014 and received atezolizumab 1,200 mg intravenously every 3 weeks. About nine tenths of the roughly 29 patients were males with bladder-origin urothelial cancer, and about 65% of the 29 reported a prior smoking history. Patients had an ECOG performance status of 0 or 1 and had received between 0 and 3 prior chemotherapy regimens. Blood samples were analyzed 3 weeks after the start of treatment (second dose) and 6 weeks after the start of treatment. Blood samples gave median yields of roughly 150,000 T cells and 82,636 unique TCRs, along with a median clonality of around 0.08. The study was an exploratory multi-omic analysis of somatic, immune and clinical correlates of response to PD-L1 blockade with atezolizumab in urothelial cancer. Pretreatment tumor samples and matched peripheral blood, collected serially before and after atezolizumab treatment, underwent TCR sequencing. Durable clinical benefit was defined as a progression-free survival longer than 6 months, and TCR features were additionally tested against progression-free survival and overall survival. In the same patients who had TCR sequencing, pretreatment tumors also underwent whole exome sequencing and RNA sequencing. Nine patients reached durable clinical benefit, while some 20 patients did not. Pretreatment blood TCR-seq was available for about 28 patients, at least one posttreatment blood collection was obtained for some 24 patients, and tumor TCR-seq was available for some 24 patients.

Synthetic TCR analog templates were spiked into each PCR to estimate absolute template abundance from read counts. The immunoSEQ assay used bias-controlled V and J gene primers to amplify TCRbeta CDR3 regions from genomic DNA. Rearranged TCRbeta segments were sequenced at approximately 20X coverage. The authors' pipeline ran thus. Clustering was used to correct sequencing errors, and CDR3s were annotated against IMGT so that V, D and J genes could be assigned. Downstream analyses used only productive TCRbeta rearrangements, leaving out any out-of-frame or stop-codon sequences. Clonality was calculated as one minus the Shannon entropy normalized by the log of the number of unique productive sequences. Fisher's exact test with Benjamini-Hochberg correction, using a cutoff of adjusted p below 0.01, was how clones that differed between time points or between blood and tumor were identified. TCRdb took over this immuneACCESS table, retaining in-frame rearrangements with V and J assigned. Such tables are incomplete; in checked studies, under half of the missing clones stem from an unresolved V gene, and the remainder is unexplained. D and trimming were read from the DNA, whereas the V and J calls and clone size are those reported in that table. This sample comprises about 72,000 clones, 75% to 90% of them detected only once. The top ten clones comprise about 15% of the sample.

The time point label of this sample denotes: pretreatment peripheral blood. The cohort comprised 25 to 35 patients with locally advanced or metastatic urothelial carcinoma treated at Memorial Sloan Kettering on a trial protocol. Peripheral blood mononuclear cells were collected pretreatment and during treatment, with between 1 and 8 total time points obtained per patient. The Qiagen DNeasy Blood extraction kit was used to purify genomic DNA from total PBMCs and tumor samples. PBMCs were collected pretreatment and during treatment and were isolated and stored as previously described. What the research found in general, with its limitations: Greater expansion of tumor-associated TCR clones in peripheral blood 3 weeks after the start of treatment was observed in patients with durable benefit (n of about 21, p = 0.022). Small sample size (n ≈ 28) and many exploratory analyses mean the results are intended to be hypothesis-generating. A pretreatment peripheral blood TCR clonality below the median was linked to improved progression-free and overall survival.

The junction shows trimming of 5 bases on V and 0 bases on J, plus 11 bases between the germline ends. CDR1 and CDR2 are read off the germline V gene as SGHTA and FQGNSA. Taken from cysteine to phenylalanine, the CDR3 has 15 residues. Just the 45-base CDR3 DNA is kept, in frame starting at base 1. The sequence derives from a man between 60 and 75 years old with urothelial cancer. The chain was built from TRBV7-2 and TRBJ2-4, with no reliable assignment of the D segment. Sequenced material: PBMCs, taken around atezolizumab (anti-PD-L1) treatment. The CDR3 amino acid sequence is: CASSHSYSAKNIQYF. Read as DNA, the sequence is TGTGCCAGCAGCCATAGCTATTCAGCCAAAAACATTCAGTACTTC.